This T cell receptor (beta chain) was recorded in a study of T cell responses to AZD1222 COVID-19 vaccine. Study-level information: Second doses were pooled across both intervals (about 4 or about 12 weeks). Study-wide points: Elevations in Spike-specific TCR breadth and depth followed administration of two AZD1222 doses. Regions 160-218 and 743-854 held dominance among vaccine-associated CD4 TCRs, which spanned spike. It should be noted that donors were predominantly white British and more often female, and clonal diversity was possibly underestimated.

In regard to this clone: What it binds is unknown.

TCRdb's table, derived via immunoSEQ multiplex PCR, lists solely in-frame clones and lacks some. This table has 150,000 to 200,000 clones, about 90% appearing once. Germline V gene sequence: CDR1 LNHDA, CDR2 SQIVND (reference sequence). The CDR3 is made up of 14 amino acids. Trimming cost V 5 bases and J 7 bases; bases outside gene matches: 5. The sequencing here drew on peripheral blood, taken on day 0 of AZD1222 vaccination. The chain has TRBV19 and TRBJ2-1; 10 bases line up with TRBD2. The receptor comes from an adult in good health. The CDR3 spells CASSLAGGRNEQFF. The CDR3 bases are TGTGCCAGTAGTTTAGCGGGAGGTAGAAATGAGCAGTTCTTC.